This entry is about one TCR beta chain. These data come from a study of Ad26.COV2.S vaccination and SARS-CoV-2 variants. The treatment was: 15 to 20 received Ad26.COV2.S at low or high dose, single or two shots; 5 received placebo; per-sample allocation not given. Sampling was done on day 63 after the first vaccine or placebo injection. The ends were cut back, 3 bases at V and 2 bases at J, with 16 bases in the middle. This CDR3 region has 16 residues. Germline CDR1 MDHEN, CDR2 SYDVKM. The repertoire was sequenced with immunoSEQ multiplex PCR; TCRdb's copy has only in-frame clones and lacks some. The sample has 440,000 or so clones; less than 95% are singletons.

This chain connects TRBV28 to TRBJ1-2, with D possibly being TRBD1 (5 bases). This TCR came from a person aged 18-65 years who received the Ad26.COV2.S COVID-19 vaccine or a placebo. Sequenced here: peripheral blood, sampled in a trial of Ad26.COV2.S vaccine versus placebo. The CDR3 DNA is TGTGCCAGCAGTTTCACCCAGGACAACCGAAACTATGGCTACACCTTC. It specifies CASSFTQDNRNYGYTF.